This T cell receptor beta chain was obtained from a study of Ad26.COV2.S vaccination and SARS-CoV-2 variants. Points from the study as a whole: Responses of T cells in total may have been underestimated by the TCR breadth and depth analyses. The placebo group had lower spike-specific TCR breadth than the vaccine recipients did.

The data were produced by immunoSEQ multiplex PCR, yet TCRdb's version contains in-frame clones alone and is incomplete. Here the sample spans 350,000 to 450,000 clones, 83% being singletons. With 5 bases removed from V and 5 bases from J, the gap between germline ends came to 9 bases. Germline V gene lookup returns CDR1 LNHDA and CDR2 SQIVND (reference sequence). The CDR3 has 12 amino acids. Turning to this clone: The antigen is undetermined. This CDR3 is also generated by other DNA sequences in the sample.

Treatment described: some 20 received Ad26.COV2.S at low or high dose, single or two shots; 5 received placebo; per-sample allocation not given. Sampling took place 63 days after the first vaccine or placebo injection. The individual, an adult aged 18-55 years, was a donor in Boston. The source was peripheral blood, collected in a trial of Ad26.COV2.S vaccine versus placebo. V usage is TRBV19 and J usage is TRBJ1-2, with a weak D call TRBD1 (5 bases). The TCR was taken from a person aged 18-60 years who received the Ad26.COV2.S COVID-19 vaccine or a placebo. The CDR3 sequence is CASSGQGYGYTF. As DNA, the CDR3 is TGTGCCAGTAGTGGGCAGGGTTATGGCTACACCTTC.